These 3 T cell receptor beta chains were sequenced from one sample in a study of early T cells in non-severe SARS-CoV-2 infection. From the 5' RACE reads, TCRdb called clonotypes with MiXCR, one entry per CDR3 protein. This sample carries about 110,000 distinct CDR3 sequences, 10% to 15% of them seen once, and the ten largest clones take around 4.1%. The sample consisted of whole blood, taken at baseline. The receptor source for this set is an adult who was a healthcare worker with PCR-confirmed SARS-CoV-2 infection or an uninfected control (not recorded which).

This clonotype was counted many times. CDR3 nucleotides: TGTGCCTGGAGTATCAAACAGGGGCCGATAGCTGAAGCTTTCTTT. This codes for CAWSIKQGPIAEAFF. The rearrangement uses TRBV30 and TRBJ1-1, with TRBD1 matching over 7 bases. V was pared by 2 bases and J by 6 bases, with 12 bases of the junction left unmatched. CDR1 and CDR2 (germline): GTSNPN, SVGIG (reference sequence). The CDR3 has 15 amino acids.

This rearrangement joins TRBV5-4 to TRBJ1-6; TRBD1 matches at 7 bases. The germline gives CDR1 SGHNT, CDR2 YYREEE (reference sequence). J lost 6 bases, V lost 5 bases, and 11 bases had no gene match. This CDR3 region has 16 residues. The CDR3 reads CASRSGTEGSNSPLHF. The CDR3 coding sequence is TGTGCCAGCAGATCCGGGACAGAGGGGAGTAATTCACCCCTCCACTTT.

Many counts were recorded for this clonotype. The chain uses TRBV18 and TRBJ1-5; D call uncertain. The germline V and J ends were trimmed by 4 bases and 1 base, with 8 bases remaining between them. Germline V CDR1 and CDR2: KGHSH, LQKENI. CDR3 length: 14 amino acids. Here the CDR3 reads CASSQAASNQPQHF. The CDR3, as DNA: TGTGCCAGCTCACAGGCCGCAAGCAATCAGCCCCAGCATTTT.